These T cell receptor beta chains were read from a single sample in a study of early T cells in non-severe SARS-CoV-2 infection. TCRdb recomputed calls from the 5' RACE reads with MiXCR, one row per CDR3 protein. The sample has tens of thousands of distinct CDR3 sequences; approximately 12% are singletons. The starting material was whole blood, obtained at baseline. These receptors were obtained from an adult who was a healthcare worker with PCR-confirmed SARS-CoV-2 infection or an uninfected control (not recorded which). The CDR3 runs from the conserved cysteine through the conserved F or W. D genes are given only for firm matches. The listing skips clone size in some rows; elsewhere it reads once, few, many or a size class.

>.|TRBV5-5|TRBJ2-7|many
TGTGCCAGCAGCTTGGAAGGAGGGAACTCCTACGAGCAGTACTTC
CASSLEGGNSYEQYF
>TRBD2|TRBV14|TRBJ2-1|.
TGTGCCAGCAGCCGAGGACTAGCGGGGATCAATGAGCAGTTCTTC
CASSRGLAGINEQFF
>TRBD1|TRBV11-2|TRBJ2-2|few
TGTGCCAGCTGCGACAGGGCCACCGGGGAGCTGTTTTTT
CASCDRATGELFF
>.|TRBV11-2|TRBJ2-2|.
TGTGCCAGCAGCTTAGTAACCGGGAACACCGGGGAGCTGTTTTTT
CASSLVTGNTGELFF
>.|TRBV7-8|TRBJ2-5|.
TGTGCCAGCAGCCTCCGGCTGGAGACCCAGTACTTC
CASSLRLETQYF
>.|TRBV10-3|TRBJ2-7|few
TGTGCCATCAGCCCTTTTCTAACTAAAACGAGCTCCTACGAGCAGTACTTC
CAISPFLTKTSSYEQYF
>.|TRBV5-6|TRBJ1-1|.
TGTGCCAGCAGCTGGAACCCAGACACTGAAGCTTTCTTT
CASSWNPDTEAFF
>.|TRBV7-2|TRBJ1-3|many
TGTGCCAGCAGCTTAGGGACCGGAACCATATATTTT
CASSLGTGTIYF
>.|TRBV13|TRBJ2-7|.
TGTGCCAGCAGCCCGAGCGGCAACTCCTACGAGCAGTACTTC
CASSPSGNSYEQYF
>TRBD2|TRBV29-1|TRBJ2-3|.
TGCAGCGCCTGGTTCAGGACTAGGAGCACAGATACGCAGTATTTT
CSAWFRTRSTDTQYF
>.|TRBV10-3|TRBJ2-7|few
TGTGCCATCAGCAACGGACGGCCCTCCTACGAGCAGTACTTC
CAISNGRPSYEQYF